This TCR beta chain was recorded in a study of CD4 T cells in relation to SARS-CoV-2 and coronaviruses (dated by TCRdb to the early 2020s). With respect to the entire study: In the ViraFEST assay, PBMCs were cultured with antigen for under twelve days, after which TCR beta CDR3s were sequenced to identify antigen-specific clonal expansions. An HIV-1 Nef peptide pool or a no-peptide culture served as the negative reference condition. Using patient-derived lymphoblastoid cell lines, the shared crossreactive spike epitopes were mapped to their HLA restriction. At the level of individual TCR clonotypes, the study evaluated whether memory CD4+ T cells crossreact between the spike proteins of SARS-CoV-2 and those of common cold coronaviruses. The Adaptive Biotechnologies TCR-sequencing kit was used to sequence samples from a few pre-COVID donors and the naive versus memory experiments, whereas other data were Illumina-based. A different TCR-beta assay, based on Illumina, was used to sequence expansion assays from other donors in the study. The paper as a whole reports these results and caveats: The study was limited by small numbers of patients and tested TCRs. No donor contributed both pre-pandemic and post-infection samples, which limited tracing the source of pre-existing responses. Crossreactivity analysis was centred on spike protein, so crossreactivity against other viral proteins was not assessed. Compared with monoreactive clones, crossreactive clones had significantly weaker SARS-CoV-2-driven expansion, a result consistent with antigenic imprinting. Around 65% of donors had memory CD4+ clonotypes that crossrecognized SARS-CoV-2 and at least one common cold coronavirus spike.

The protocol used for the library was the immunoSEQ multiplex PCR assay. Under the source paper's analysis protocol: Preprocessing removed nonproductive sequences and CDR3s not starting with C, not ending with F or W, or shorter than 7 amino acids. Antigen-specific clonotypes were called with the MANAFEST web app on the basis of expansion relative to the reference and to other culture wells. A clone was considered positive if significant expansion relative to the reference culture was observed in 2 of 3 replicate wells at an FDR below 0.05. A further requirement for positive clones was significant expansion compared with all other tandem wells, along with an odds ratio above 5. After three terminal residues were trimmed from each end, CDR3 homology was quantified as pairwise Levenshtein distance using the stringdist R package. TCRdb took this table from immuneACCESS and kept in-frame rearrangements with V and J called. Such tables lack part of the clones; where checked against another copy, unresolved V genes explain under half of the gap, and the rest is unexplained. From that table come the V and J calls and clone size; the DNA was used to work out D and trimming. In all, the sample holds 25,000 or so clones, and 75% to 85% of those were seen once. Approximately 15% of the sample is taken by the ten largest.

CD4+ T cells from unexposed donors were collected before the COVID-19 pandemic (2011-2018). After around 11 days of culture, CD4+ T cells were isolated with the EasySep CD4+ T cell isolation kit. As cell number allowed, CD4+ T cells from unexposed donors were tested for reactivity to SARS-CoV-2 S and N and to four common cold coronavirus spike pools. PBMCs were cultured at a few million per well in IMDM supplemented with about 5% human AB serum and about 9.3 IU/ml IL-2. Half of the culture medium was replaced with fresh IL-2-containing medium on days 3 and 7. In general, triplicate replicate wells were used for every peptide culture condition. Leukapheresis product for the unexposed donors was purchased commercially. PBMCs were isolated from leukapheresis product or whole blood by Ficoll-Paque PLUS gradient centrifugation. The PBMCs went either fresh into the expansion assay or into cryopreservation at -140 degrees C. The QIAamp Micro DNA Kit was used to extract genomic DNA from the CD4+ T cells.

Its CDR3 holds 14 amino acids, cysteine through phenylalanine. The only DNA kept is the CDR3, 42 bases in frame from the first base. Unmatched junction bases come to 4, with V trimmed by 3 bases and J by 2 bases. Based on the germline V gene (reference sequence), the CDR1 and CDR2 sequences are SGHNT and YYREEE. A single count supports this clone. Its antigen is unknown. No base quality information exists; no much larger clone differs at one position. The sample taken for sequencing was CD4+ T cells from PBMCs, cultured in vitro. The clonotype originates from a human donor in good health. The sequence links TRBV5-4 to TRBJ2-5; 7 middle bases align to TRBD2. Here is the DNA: TGTGCCAGCAGCTCCATAGCGGGTCAAGAGACCCAGTACTTC. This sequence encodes CASSSIAGQETQYF.